This TCR beta chain was sequenced in a study of long-term antiretroviral therapy in people with HIV. Study findings and constraints: ART preceded a rise in diversity that nonetheless stayed lower than in transplant donor controls.

Remarks on this clone: What it binds is unknown.

Sampling of each donor yielded at least one pre-ART PBMC sample and at least two post-ART PBMC samples. Each participant with HIV received care in the United States. At survey level, the immunoSEQ assay was run in its v3.0 version. The method was immunoSEQ multiplex PCR; TCRdb's version includes in-frame clones alone and lacks a portion of them. The sample holds some 34,000 clones, more than 75% seen once. The CDR3 is 15 residues long. Looked up from germline, CDR1 is WNHNN and CDR2 is SYGVQD (reference sequence). The V gene lost 2 bases and the J gene lost 2 bases, with 10 bases spanning the gap. Sample: unsorted PBMCs, taken 1.9 years after starting antiretroviral therapy. This clonotype was sampled from a man aged 18 to 29 with HIV. The chain combines TRBV10-1 with TRBJ2-1; possibly TRBD1 for D (5 bases). CDR3 in amino acids: CASSEGAPTYNEQFF. The CDR3 region has the DNA TGCGCCAGCAGTGAGGGGGCCCCGACCTACAATGAGCAGTTCTTC.